Included here is one TCR beta chain sequence, with context. What antigen it recognizes has not been identified. Base qualities are missing; no much larger clone stands one base away. The immunoSEQ Assay, a bias-controlled multiplex PCR, was used to amplify TCRbeta CDR3 regions from genomic DNA. From the authors' description of their analysis: Within the assay, amplification of reference gene primers was used to estimate how many nucleated cells each sample contained. To quantify the absolute abundance of each unique TCRbeta CDR3 rearrangement, sequence reads were collapsed and filtered. For each sample, productive Simpson clonality was calculated by taking the square root of Simpson's diversity index across productive rearrangements. Entries here come from immuneACCESS through TCRdb and include only in-frame sequences with V and J called. Some clones fail to appear in such tables; in the studies checked, an unresolved V gene covers under half of the shortfall, and the cause of the remainder is unknown. Clone size and V and J calls were adopted from that table, with D and trimming inferred from the DNA. The sample table contains some 170,000 clones; only one count was recorded for about 80% of them. The ten largest account for around 8% of the sample.

This sample was taken from a study of blood T cell repertoires in COVID-19 (dated by TCRdb to 2018 to 2021). Notes on the research overall: Samples from collaborators originated in the United States, Italy and Spain and spanned both the acute and convalescent phases of COVID-19. The material from the prospective study consisted of cDNA or gDNA derived from T cells, B-cell-depleted T cells, or PBMCs. Deeply sampled blood TCRbeta repertoires from subjects exposed to, actively infected with, or recovered from COVID-19 were included in the dataset. A freely available public database, intended as a resource for researchers studying the immune response to SARS-CoV-2, is where the repertoires were released. The samples were drawn from the first 160 participants of the ongoing ImmuneRACE study and from 950 to 1,500 subjects provided by 6 global collaborators. Nearly every sample came with metadata listing a de-identified subject ID, COVID-19 status, age in years and sex. Where available, HLA class I and class II types were obtained from metadata supplied by the sample provider rather than from assay-based typing. The investigation overall reported the following: How much clinical and demographic metadata was included differed by source and by participant, and the metadata was provided uncurated.

Each collaborating institution followed its own protocols to collect whole blood in K2EDTA tubes. Collaborator samples were shipped for TCRbeta analysis as frozen whole blood, isolated PBMCs, or DNA extracted from either sample type. As encoded in the germline V gene, CDR1 is SGHTA while CDR2 is FQGNSA. The CDR3 numbers 16 residues from cysteine through phenylalanine. Kept here is only the CDR3 DNA, which spans 48 bases and is read in frame from base 1. The trim is 2 bases for V and 6 bases for J, with a gap of 16 bases between the germline ends. Recombination linked TRBV7-2 to TRBJ2-2; TRBD2 is perhaps the D gene, given 7 matching bases. The sample was peripheral blood. The TCR comes from a woman in her sixties or seventies with acute or convalescent COVID-19. The CDR3 amino acid sequence is: CASSLRVGGAPGELFF. The nucleotide sequence reads as follows: TGTGCCAGCAGCTTAAGAGTGGGGGGGGCTCCCGGGGAGCTGTTTTTT.